What follows are 16 T cell receptor beta chains derived from one specimen sequenced in a study of identical twins. TCRdb passed the 5' RACE reads through MiXCR, listing each CDR3 protein once. Counted here are approximately 700,000 distinct CDR3 sequences, around 6.1% occurring once; the ten biggest clones make up around 2%. Sequenced input: naive T cells sorted from blood. These receptors all come from a man aged 18 to 29 in good health.

A few counts support this clonotype. The rearrangement links TRBV10-3 to TRBJ2-1, with TRBD2 matching 10 bases. Germline trimming cut 6 bases from V and 5 bases from J; bases unmatched to any gene: 13. This CDR3 comprises 17 residues. Germline V gene sequence: CDR1 ENHRY, CDR2 SYGVKD. CDR3 sequence reads: CAIREPVGAGGNNEQFF. The CDR3 bases are TGTGCCATCAGGGAACCAGTGGGAGCGGGAGGGAACAATGAGCAGTTCTTC.

This clonotype was seen only a few times. The chain carries TRBV27 and TRBJ2-7; D may be TRBD2 (6 bases). Germline assignment: CDR1 MNHEY and CDR2 SMNVEV (reference sequence). V gave up 7 bases and J gave up 3 bases, with 13 bases separating them. This CDR3 is built from 13 residues. The CDR3 nucleotides read TGTGCCAGCATGCGGGGACCGAACTACGAGCAGTACTTC. As protein: CASMRGPNYEQYF.

This clonotype has at least ten counts. V is TRBV27 and J is TRBJ2-1; D not resolved. With 7 bases removed from V and 8 bases from J, the gap between germline ends came to 12 bases. Germline V gives CDR1 MNHEY, CDR2 SMNVEV (reference sequence). The CDR3 totals 12 residues. CDR3 nucleotides: TGTGCCAGCACCGACGGAGTTCATGAGCAGTTCTTC. Its translation is CASTDGVHEQFF.

This clonotype was seen ten or more times. V is TRBV10-3 and J is TRBJ2-5; TRBD2 agrees at 10 bases. The junction had 4 bases not matched to a gene; V was cut back by 2 bases and J by 4 bases. The CDR3 loop spans 15 amino acids. Germline V CDR1 and CDR2: ENHRY, SYGVKD. Written as DNA, the CDR3 is TGTGCCATCAGTGAGACTAGCGGGATCGGAGAGACCCAGTACTTC. Amino acids: CAISETSGIGETQYF.

This clonotype showed up just a few times. The chain employs TRBV20-1 and TRBJ2-2; TRBD2 agrees at 13 bases. This CDR3 spans 16 amino acids. The J segment lost 5 bases and the V segment lost 0 bases, leaving 3 bases of the junction unmatched. Germline V lookup: CDR1 DFQATT, CDR2 SNEGSKA (reference sequence). The CDR3 DNA follows: TGCAGTGCTAGAGATCCGGGACTAGCGGGAACCGGGGAGCTGTTTTTT. Protein sequence: CSARDPGLAGTGELFF.

The J gene is TRBJ2-3, the V gene TRBV7-2; TRBD2 aligns across 8 bases. CDR1 SGHTA and CDR2 FQGNSA come from the germline V gene. After removal of 3 bases from V and 9 bases from J, the junction contained 11 bases not matched to a gene. The CDR3 contains 15 residues. The CDR3 here is CASSFQAGALATQYF. CDR3 DNA sequence: TGTGCCAGCAGCTTCCAAGCGGGGGCTTTGGCCACGCAGTATTTT.

This clonotype was observed at least ten times. At one of its ends the junction is not consistent with the germline gene, which may arise from a read error. The V call is TRBV5-1, the J call TRBJ2-5, with 10 bases lining up with TRBD1. Looked up from germline, CDR1 is SGHRS and CDR2 is YFSETQ. This CDR3 is 14 amino acids long. This CDR3 is CASSPGTGEETQYF. The CDR3 coding sequence is TGTGCCAGCAGTCCTGGGACAGGGGAAGAGACCCAGTACTTC.

This clonotype was counted only a few times. The chain joins TRBV20-1 to TRBJ2-3; a weak D match, TRBD2 (5 bases). Trimming left V 7 bases short and J 5 bases short, with 13 bases between. The CDR3 has 12 residues. The germline V gene encodes CDR1 DFQATT and CDR2 SNEGSKA (reference sequence). The CDR3 DNA follows: TGCAGTGGCGCCGTCGCGGGAGATACGCAGTATTTT. Its translation: CSGAVAGDTQYF.

This clonotype was counted between two and nine times. This sequence joins TRBV27 and TRBJ2-2; a weak D match, TRBD2 (5 bases). Germline V CDR1 and CDR2: MNHEY, SMNVEV (reference sequence). V was shortened by 3 bases and J by 5 bases, with 10 bases between the two germline ends. This CDR3 is built from 14 residues. The CDR3 protein is CASSFEGWTGELFF. In DNA, the CDR3 is TGTGCCAGCAGTTTCGAGGGATGGACCGGGGAGCTGTTTTTT.

On this clonotype itself: A single base separates this from a much larger clone, so it may be a read error. This chain uses TRBV20-1 with TRBJ2-2, with 11 nucleotides matching TRBD1. The germline V gene encodes CDR1 DFQATT and CDR2 SNEGSKA (reference sequence). The CDR3 is made up of 16 amino acids. The CDR3 sequence is CSAPRSRTGGTGVLFF. The CDR3 DNA is TGCAGTGCCCCCCGTTCCAGGACAGGGGGCACCGGGGTGCTGTTTTTT.

This clonotype was recorded many times. The rearrangement joins TRBV7-2 to TRBJ1-6; D is unclear. Germline loops: CDR1 SGHTA, CDR2 FQGNSA. Trimming cost V 1 base and J 6 bases, with 7 bases left between them. This CDR3 contains 14 residues. The CDR3 sequence: CASSLGTFNSPLHF. CDR3 in DNA: TGTGCCAGCAGCTTAGGAACATTTAATTCACCCCTCCACTTT.

The chain uses TRBV25-1 and TRBJ1-2, with TRBD1 as a possible D gene (5 bases). V shed 4 bases and J shed 7 bases, with 10 bases lying between them. CDR1 and CDR2 from the germline V gene are MGHDK and SYGVNS. This CDR3 is 12 amino acids long. CDR3 protein: CASSGTGSGYTF. CDR3 nucleotide sequence: TGTGCCAGCAGTGGTACAGGATCTGGCTACACCTTC.

This clonotype came up many times. The genes are TRBV5-1 and TRBJ1-3; D is uncertain. The CDR3 is made up of 14 amino acids. CDR1 is SGHRS, CDR2 YFSETQ, per germline. Trimming took off 4 bases at V and 2 bases at J, with 10 bases between the two ends. CDR3 in amino acids: CASSPTPTGNTIYF. The CDR3 nucleotides are TGCGCCAGCAGCCCTACACCCACTGGAAACACCATATATTTT.

This clonotype was seen at least ten times. In DNA form, the CDR3 reads TGTGCCAGCAGCCCCTCGGACAAAAACATTCAGTACTTC. Residues: CASSPSDKNIQYF. The chain has TRBV9 and TRBJ2-4, with no clear D. The CDR3 consists of 13 residues. V was clipped by 4 bases and J by 3 bases, with 8 bases between them. Germline V gene sequence: CDR1 SGDLS, CDR2 YYNGEE.

This clonotype was detected a few times. Given the absence of the conserved phenylalanine or tryptophan at the CDR3 end, a read error is likely. Because the CDR3's place on the DNA is in doubt, the DNA is left out and the CDR3 is given as listed by TCRdb. The chain is built from TRBV3-1 and TRBJ2-1; TRBD2 is taken as the D call from the table, unchecked against the DNA. Germline CDR1 LGHDT, CDR2 YNNKEL (reference sequence). The CDR3 region is 12 residues in length, termini included. The CDR3 loop reads CASSQGRGLFQL.

This clonotype was observed at least ten times. The chain combines TRBV20-1 with TRBJ2-3; a possible D gene is TRBD2 (5 bases). The germline gives CDR1 DFQATT, CDR2 SNEGSKA (reference sequence). V was shortened by 0 bases and J by 0 bases, with 22 bases between the two germline ends. The CDR3 has 19 residues. The CDR3 reads CSARDLLGMTGTSTDTQYF. DNA of the CDR3: TGCAGTGCTAGAGATCTACTCGGGATGACGGGTACTAGCACAGATACGCAGTATTTT.